The 23 T cell receptor beta chains in this list originate from one sample, sequenced in a study of beta chain features in type 1 diabetes. Findings and caveats of the study: In every one of the four CD4+ subsets, TCRB CDR3s were moderately but significantly shorter in Type 1 diabetes patients.

Expressed TCRB transcripts were sequenced because the isolated RNA had all been reverse transcribed beforehand. Measured with immunoSEQ multiplex PCR; TCRdb has only the in-frame clones, and not every one. The top ten clones hold 0.017% of a sample with about 270,000 clones, approximately 15% of them seen once. These receptors have no identified antigens. The sample comprised naive CD4+ T cells from blood. Receptors originate from a man younger than 40 with type 1 diabetes.

The table lists this clone with a few counts. This rearrangement joins TRBV13 to TRBJ2-5; 14 bases line up with TRBD2. Germline V gene sequence: CDR1 PRHDT, CDR2 FYEKMQ (reference sequence). With 5 bases clipped from V and 5 bases from J, the junction kept 4 bases outside the gene matches. The CDR3 loop spans 15 amino acids. In DNA, the CDR3 is TGTGCCAGCAGCCCCTGGACTAGCGGGAGGGAGACCCAGTACTTC. It encodes CASSPWTSGRETQYF.

This clone was seen a handful of times. V and J are TRBV6-5 and TRBJ1-2; possible D gene TRBD1, 5 bases. The ends were cut back, 2 bases at V and 8 bases at J, with 9 bases in the middle. This CDR3 has 12 residues. Germline V CDR1 and CDR2: MNHEY, SVGAGI. The CDR3 sequence is CASSYTGRGYTF. The CDR3 nucleotides are TGTGCCAGCAGTTACACAGGCCGCGGCTACACCTTC.

This clone has a handful of counts. This chain connects TRBV15 to TRBJ1-1, with 8 bases identical to TRBD1. V dropped 2 bases and J dropped 6; count of bases not matched to a gene: 5. This CDR3 is built from 14 residues. The germline V gene has CDR1 LNHNV and CDR2 YYDKDF (reference sequence). The CDR3 is CATSRRTGFAEAFF. DNA for the CDR3: TGTGCCACCAGCAGAAGGACAGGGTTTGCTGAAGCTTTCTTT.

Here the CDR3 DNA reads TGCGCCAGCAGCTTTGTCCCGGGAGGGACCGGGGAGCTGTTTTTT. Amino acid sequence: CASSFVPGGTGELFF. This chain connects TRBV5-1 to TRBJ2-2; 8 nucleotides agree with TRBD2. Germline CDR1 SGHRS, CDR2 YFSETQ. The V segment lost 2 bases and the J segment 5 bases; nucleotides outside the gene matches: 5. There are 15 residues in the CDR3.

This clone was found a few times. This chain links TRBV7-9 with TRBJ2-7; D is uncertain. This CDR3 has 14 residues. Germline V gene sequence: CDR1 SEHNR, CDR2 FQNEAQ (reference sequence). V was trimmed by 2 bases and J by 3 bases, leaving 11 bases between them. The CDR3: CASSLSSQVYEQYF. CDR3 sequence (DNA): TGTGCCAGCAGCTTAAGTTCCCAGGTCTACGAGCAGTACTTC.

The gene calls are TRBV9 and TRBJ2-5; 8 nucleotides match TRBD1. Germline trimming cut 4 bases from V and 4 bases from J; bases unmatched to any gene: 9. Per the germline V gene, CDR1 is SGDLS and CDR2 is YYNGEE. The length of the CDR3 is 15 residues. DNA of the CDR3: TGTGCCAGCAGCATCCGACAGGGGCACGGAGAGACCCAGTACTTC. Translating gives CASSIRQGHGETQYF.

This rearrangement joins TRBV18 to TRBJ1-1; 12 bases fit TRBD1. Germline CDR1 KGHSH, CDR2 LQKENI. The ends lost 0 bases at V and 6 bases at J; junction bases unmatched: 8. The CDR3 covers 17 residues. This CDR3 is CASSPPGQGAFRAEAFF. The CDR3 DNA sequence: TGTGCCAGCTCACCACCGGGACAGGGGGCCTTCAGGGCTGAAGCTTTCTTT.

This clone was counted a few times. The chain uses TRBV7-9 and TRBJ2-5, with D perhaps matching TRBD1 (5 bases). V lost 5 bases and J 1 base, leaving 14 bases between the germline ends. Germline V gene lookup returns CDR1 SEHNR and CDR2 FQNEAQ (reference sequence). This CDR3 has 15 amino acids. The CDR3 spells CASSIKGRSQETQYF. For the CDR3, the DNA is TGTGCCAGCAGCATTAAGGGGCGGTCCCAAGAGACCCAGTACTTC.

The rearrangement joins TRBV7-2 to TRBJ1-5; D is possibly TRBD1 (6 bases). The germline CDR1 and CDR2 sequences are SGHTA and FQGNSA. V lost 5 bases and J 9 bases, leaving 14 bases between the germline ends. There are 13 residues in the CDR3. For the CDR3, the DNA is TGTGCCAGCAGCGCCAAGGGGGTTCGGCCCCAGCATTTT. Encoded protein: CASSAKGVRPQHF. The full variable domain, with the rest looked up from reference TRBV7-2 and TRBJ1-5, is GAGVSQSPSNKVTEKGKDVELRCDPISGHTALYWYRQSLGQGLEFLIYFQGNSAPDKSGLPSDRFSAERTGGSVSTLTIQRTQQEDSAVYLCASSAKGVRPQHFGDGTRLSIL.

This clone was counted between two and nine times. V gene TRBV4-3 combines with J gene TRBJ2-7; the match to TRBD1 covers 9 bases. V was pared by 4 bases and J by 4 bases, with 5 bases of the junction left unmatched. CDR3 length equals 14 residues. Germline-derived CDR1 and CDR2 are LGHNA and YSLEER. Here the CDR3 reads CASSRTGDKYEQYF. The CDR3 nucleotides are TGCGCCAGCAGCCGGACAGGGGATAAGTACGAGCAGTACTTC.

A word on this clone: Additional DNA sequences in this sample encode the identical CDR3. CDR3 sequence (DNA): TGCAGCGTGGCGGGGACAGGGTCCTACGAGCAGTACTTC. Amino acid sequence: CSVAGTGSYEQYF. The rearrangement uses TRBV29-1 and TRBJ2-7; 9 bases align to TRBD1. Germline assignment: CDR1 SQVTM and CDR2 ANQGSEA. V shed 6 bases, J shed 1 base, and the junction held 4 bases outside the gene matches. This CDR3 has 13 residues.

This clone was counted a few times. This chain links TRBV9 with TRBJ1-1; tentative D call: TRBD1 (6 bases). V lost 0 bases and J 5 bases, leaving 11 bases between the germline ends. The CDR3 spans 14 residues. The germline V gene encodes CDR1 SGDLS and CDR2 YYNGEE. CDR3 nucleotide sequence: TGTGCCAGCAGCGTAGTCACAGGGCAAACTGAAGCTTTCTTT. It specifies CASSVVTGQTEAFF.

This clone was recorded a few times. The genes are TRBV6-5 and TRBJ2-1; D not certain. The CDR3 totals 13 residues. The ends were cut back, 0 bases at V and 8 bases at J, with 8 bases in the middle. Looked up from germline, CDR1 is MNHEY and CDR2 is SVGAGI. The CDR3, as DNA: TGTGCCAGCAGTTACTCTAGAAACTATGAGCAGTTCTTC. It translates to CASSYSRNYEQFF.

This clone was recorded a few times. The J gene is TRBJ2-7, the V gene TRBV4-3; D is perhaps TRBD1 (5 bases). This CDR3 region has 14 residues. Germline CDR1 and CDR2: LGHNA and YSLEER. The V and J ends lost 5 bases and 3 bases respectively, with 14 bases between them. The CDR3 DNA sequence: TGCGCCAGCAGCGATCTAGGGGTAGGCTACGAGCAGTACTTC. Its translation is CASSDLGVGYEQYF.

As concerns this clone: This specimen includes other DNA sequences encoding the same CDR3. The rearrangement joins TRBV4-2 to TRBJ1-5; no clear D gene. Germline V gene lookup returns CDR1 LGHNA and CDR2 YNFKEQ. Trimming took 4 bases from V and 1 from J, leaving 11 bases between them. The CDR3 is 15 amino acids. The CDR3 bases are TGTGCCAGCAGCCTATGGCCGGGGAGCAATCAGCCCCAGCATTTT. Protein product: CASSLWPGSNQPQHF.

The chain employs TRBV4-2 and TRBJ2-1; 8 bases are shared with TRBD1. Looked up from germline, CDR1 is LGHNA and CDR2 is YNFKEQ. This CDR3 has 11 amino acids. V lost 4 bases to trimming and J lost 12 bases; unmatched junction nucleotides: 2. CDR3 loop: CASSPGTGQFF. The DNA for the CDR3 is TGTGCCAGCAGCCCCGGGACAGGGCAGTTCTTC.

This clone was picked up a small number of times. The chain has TRBV6-5 and TRBJ2-4; possible D gene TRBD2, 6 bases. This CDR3 contains 14 residues. Germline lookup yields CDR1 MNHEY and CDR2 SVGAGI. V was cut by 7 bases and J by 8 bases, with 18 bases left in between. The CDR3 region has the DNA TGTGCCAGCACCCCCGGCGGGGTAGGGTACATTCAGTACTTC. Residues: CASTPGGVGYIQYF.

This clone was counted a few times. The chain carries TRBV2 and TRBJ2-7; 8 bases are shared with TRBD1. Losses at the gene ends were 3 bases for V and 10 bases for J; bases not matched to a gene: 2. This CDR3 has 11 amino acids. Germline CDR1 reads SNHLY; CDR2 reads FYNNEI. In DNA, the CDR3 is TGTGCCAGCAGTGAGGACAGGGTACAGTACTTC. Residues: CASSEDRVQYF.

This clone was detected only a few times. This chain uses TRBV5-1 with TRBJ2-3, with D maybe TRBD1 (5 bases). There are 16 residues in the CDR3. V was clipped by 0 bases and J by 8 bases, with 19 bases between them. The V gene's germline CDR1 is SGHRS and CDR2 YFSETQ. CDR3: CASSLGTTSQAVTQYF. In nucleotides, the CDR3 is TGCGCCAGCAGCTTGGGCACAACGTCACAGGCCGTTACGCAGTATTTT.

This clone showed up just a few times. At one end, the junction sequence differs from germline, possibly due to a read error. V usage is TRBV6-6 and J usage is TRBJ2-7; the match to TRBD2 covers 11 bases. Germline CDR1 MNHNY, CDR2 SVGAGI (reference sequence). The CDR3 loop spans 15 amino acids. The CDR3 loop is CASSYLPRTSGSILF. DNA of the CDR3: TGTGCCAGCAGTTACTTACCACGGACTAGCGGGTCCATCCTCTTC.

This clone was seen only a few times. The V and J genes are TRBV30 and TRBJ1-1; the match to TRBD1 covers 10 bases. CDR3 size: 16 residues. The germline CDR1 and CDR2 sequences are GTSNPN and SVGIG (reference sequence). J gave up 0 bases and V 1 base, and 5 bases lay outside the gene matches. CDR3 sequence reads: CAWSGDRGPLNTEAFF. CDR3 DNA: TGTGCCTGGAGTGGTGACAGGGGGCCTTTGAACACTGAAGCTTTCTTT. Together with reference TRBV30 and TRBJ1-1, the CDR3 gives the full variable domain: SQTIHQWPATLVQPVGSPLSLECTVEGTSNPNLYWYRQAAGRGLQLLFYSVGIGQISSEVPQNLSASRPQDRQFILSSKKLLLSDSGFYLCAWSGDRGPLNTEAFFGQGTRLTVV.

This chain links TRBV30 with TRBJ2-7, with a weak D call TRBD2 (5 bases). Germline loops: CDR1 GTSNPN, CDR2 SVGIG (reference sequence). Trimming removed 0 bases at V and 3 bases at J, with 9 bases between. This CDR3 has 13 amino acids. CDR3 in amino acids: CAWSVREIYEQYF. The CDR3 coding sequence is TGTGCCTGGAGTGTAAGGGAGATCTACGAGCAGTACTTC.

This clone was seen only a few times. This chain uses TRBV7-9 with TRBJ2-4, with 11 bases that match TRBD2. CDR3 length equals 16 residues. Per germline, CDR1 SEHNR and CDR2 FQNEAQ (reference sequence). With 5 bases clipped from V and 7 bases from J, the junction kept 10 bases outside the gene matches. CDR3 sequence: CASSPLTSGVHNIQYF. In DNA form, the CDR3 reads TGTGCCAGCAGCCCATTGACTAGCGGGGTTCACAACATTCAGTACTTC.